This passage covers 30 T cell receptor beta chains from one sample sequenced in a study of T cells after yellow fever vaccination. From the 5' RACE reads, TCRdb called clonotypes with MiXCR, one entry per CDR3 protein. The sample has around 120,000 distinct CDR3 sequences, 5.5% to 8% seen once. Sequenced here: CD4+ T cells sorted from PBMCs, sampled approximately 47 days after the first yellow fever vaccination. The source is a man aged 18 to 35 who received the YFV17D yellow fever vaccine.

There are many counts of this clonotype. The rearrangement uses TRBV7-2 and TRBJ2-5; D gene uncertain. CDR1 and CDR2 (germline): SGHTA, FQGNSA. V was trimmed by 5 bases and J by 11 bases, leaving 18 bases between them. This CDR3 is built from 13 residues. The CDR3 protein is CASSPNGFVAQYF. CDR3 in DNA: TGTGCCAGCAGCCCCAATGGGTTCGTAGCACAGTACTTC.

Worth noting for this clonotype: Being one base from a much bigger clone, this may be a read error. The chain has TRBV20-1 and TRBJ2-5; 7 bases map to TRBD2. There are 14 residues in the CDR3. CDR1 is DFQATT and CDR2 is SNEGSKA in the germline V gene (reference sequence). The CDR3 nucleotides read TGCAGTGCCCCTATTTCGGGAGGCGGCGAGACCCAGAACTTC. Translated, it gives CSAPISGGGETQNF.

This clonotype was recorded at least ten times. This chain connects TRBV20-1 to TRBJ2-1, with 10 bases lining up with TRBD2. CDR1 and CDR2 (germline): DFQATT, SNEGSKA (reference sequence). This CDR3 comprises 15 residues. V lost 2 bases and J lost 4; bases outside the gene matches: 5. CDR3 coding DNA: TGCAGTGCTAGACTAGCGGGGGTTTCGTACAATGAGCAGTTCTTC. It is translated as CSARLAGVSYNEQFF.

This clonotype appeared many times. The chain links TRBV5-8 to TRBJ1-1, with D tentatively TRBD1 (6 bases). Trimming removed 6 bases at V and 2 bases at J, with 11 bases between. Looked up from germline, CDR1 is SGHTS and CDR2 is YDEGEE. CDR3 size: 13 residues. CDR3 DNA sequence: TGTGCCAGCACTCTGGACAGTAACACTGAAGCTTTCTTT. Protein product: CASTLDSNTEAFF.

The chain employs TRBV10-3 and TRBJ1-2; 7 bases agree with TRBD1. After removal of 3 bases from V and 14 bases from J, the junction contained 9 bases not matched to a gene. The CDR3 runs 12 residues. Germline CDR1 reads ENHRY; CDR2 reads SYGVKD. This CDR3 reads CAISDFGQEGTF. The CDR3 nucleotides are TGTGCCATCAGTGACTTCGGACAGGAGGGAACCTTC.

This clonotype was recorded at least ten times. In DNA, the CDR3 is TGTGCCAGCAGCCAAGGGGAGGGGGCCAGAAGAGAGACCCAGTACTTC. Translated, it gives CASSQGEGARRETQYF. The chain carries TRBV4-2 and TRBJ2-5; either TRBD1 or TRBD2 may supply D (7 bases each). The CDR3 has 16 amino acids. Germline V gene data show CDR1 as LGHNA and CDR2 as YNFKEQ. V shed 1 base and J shed 4 bases, with 16 bases lying between them.

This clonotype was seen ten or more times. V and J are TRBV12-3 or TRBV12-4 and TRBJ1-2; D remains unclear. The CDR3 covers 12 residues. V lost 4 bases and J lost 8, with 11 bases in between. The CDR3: CASSSYPGGYTF. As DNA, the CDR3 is TGTGCCAGCAGTTCCTACCCGGGGGGCTACACCTTC.

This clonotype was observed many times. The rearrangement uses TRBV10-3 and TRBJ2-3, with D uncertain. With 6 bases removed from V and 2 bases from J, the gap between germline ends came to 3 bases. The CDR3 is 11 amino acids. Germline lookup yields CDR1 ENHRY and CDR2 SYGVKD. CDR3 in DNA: TGTGCCATCAGGAACACAGATACGCAGTATTTT. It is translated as CAIRNTDTQYF.

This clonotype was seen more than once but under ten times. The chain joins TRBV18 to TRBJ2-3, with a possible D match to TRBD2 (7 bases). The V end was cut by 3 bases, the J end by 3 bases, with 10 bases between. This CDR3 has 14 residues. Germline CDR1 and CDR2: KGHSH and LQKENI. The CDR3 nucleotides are TGTGCCAGCTCACCGCGGGGGCCGACAGATACGCAGTATTTT. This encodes CASSPRGPTDTQYF.

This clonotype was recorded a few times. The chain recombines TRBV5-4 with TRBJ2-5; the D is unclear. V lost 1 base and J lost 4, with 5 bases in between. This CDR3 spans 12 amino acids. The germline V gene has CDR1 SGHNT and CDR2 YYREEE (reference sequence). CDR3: CASSLNIETQYF. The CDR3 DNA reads TGTGCCAGCAGCTTGAATATAGAGACCCAGTACTTC.

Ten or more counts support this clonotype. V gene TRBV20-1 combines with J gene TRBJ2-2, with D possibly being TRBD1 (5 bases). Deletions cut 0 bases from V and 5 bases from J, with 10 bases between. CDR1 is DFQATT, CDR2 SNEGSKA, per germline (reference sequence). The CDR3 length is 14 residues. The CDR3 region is CSARDYQGTGELFF. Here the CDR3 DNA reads TGCAGTGCTAGAGACTATCAGGGAACCGGGGAGCTGTTTTTT.

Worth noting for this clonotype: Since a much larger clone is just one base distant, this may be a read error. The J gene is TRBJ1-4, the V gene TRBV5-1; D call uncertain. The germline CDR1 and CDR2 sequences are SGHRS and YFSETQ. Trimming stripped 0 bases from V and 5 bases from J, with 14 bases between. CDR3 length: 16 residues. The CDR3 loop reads CASSLGSRPVNEKLFF. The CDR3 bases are TGCGCCAGCAGCTTGGGCAGCCGTCCAGTGAATGAAAAACTGTTTTTT.

CDR3 nucleotide sequence: TGTGCCAGCAGCCCTAGCACAGGTTACAATGAGCAGTTCTTC. Amino acid sequence: CASSPSTGYNEQFF. This sequence joins TRBV5-6 and TRBJ2-1; D is possibly TRBD1 or TRBD2 (5 bases each). Per the germline V gene, CDR1 is SGHDT and CDR2 is YYEEEE. The CDR3 runs 14 residues. Between the trimmed V and J ends, which lost 4 bases and 4 bases, there was a span of 12 bases.

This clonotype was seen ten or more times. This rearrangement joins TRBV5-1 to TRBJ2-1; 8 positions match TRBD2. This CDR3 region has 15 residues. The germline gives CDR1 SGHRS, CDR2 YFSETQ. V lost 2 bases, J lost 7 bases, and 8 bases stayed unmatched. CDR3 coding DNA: TGCGCCAGCAGCTTTACGGGGGGGGAAGCAAATGAGCAGTTCTTC. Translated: CASSFTGGEANEQFF.

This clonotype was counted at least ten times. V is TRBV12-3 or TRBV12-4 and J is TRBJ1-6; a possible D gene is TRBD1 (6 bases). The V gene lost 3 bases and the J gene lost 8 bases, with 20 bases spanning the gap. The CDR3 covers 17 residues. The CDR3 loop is CASSFWGGVGSDSPLHF. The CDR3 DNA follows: TGTGCCAGCAGTTTTTGGGGGGGCGTCGGGAGTGATTCACCCCTCCACTTT.

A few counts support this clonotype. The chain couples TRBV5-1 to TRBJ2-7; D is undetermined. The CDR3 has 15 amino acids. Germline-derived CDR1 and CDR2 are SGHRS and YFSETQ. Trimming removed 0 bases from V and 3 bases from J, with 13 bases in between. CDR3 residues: CASSLAPDPNYEQYF. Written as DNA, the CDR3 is TGCGCCAGCAGCTTGGCGCCAGACCCAAACTACGAGCAGTACTTC.

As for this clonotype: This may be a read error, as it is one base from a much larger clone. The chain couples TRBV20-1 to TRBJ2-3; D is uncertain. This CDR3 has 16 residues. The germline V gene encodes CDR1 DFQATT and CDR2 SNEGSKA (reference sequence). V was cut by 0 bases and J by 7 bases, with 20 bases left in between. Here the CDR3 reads CSARDRVEYIGYTQYF. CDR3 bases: TGCAGTGCTAGAGATCGGGTTGAGTATATAGGCTATACGCAGTATTTT.

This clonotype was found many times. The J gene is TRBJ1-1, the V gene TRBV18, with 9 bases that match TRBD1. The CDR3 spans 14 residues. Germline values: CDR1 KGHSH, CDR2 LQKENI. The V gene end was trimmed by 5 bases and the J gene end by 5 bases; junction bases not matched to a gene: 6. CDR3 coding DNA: TGTGCCAGCTCATCACAGGGGGCTAGTACTGAAGCTTTCTTT. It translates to CASSSQGASTEAFF.

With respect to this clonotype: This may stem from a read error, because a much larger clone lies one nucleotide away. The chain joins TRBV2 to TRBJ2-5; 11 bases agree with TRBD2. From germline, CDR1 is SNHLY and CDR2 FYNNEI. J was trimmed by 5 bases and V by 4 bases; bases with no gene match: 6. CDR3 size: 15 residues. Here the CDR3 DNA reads TGTGCCAGCAGTGGGGCTAGCGGGGGGCATGAGACCCAGTACTTC. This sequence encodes CASSGASGGHETQYF.

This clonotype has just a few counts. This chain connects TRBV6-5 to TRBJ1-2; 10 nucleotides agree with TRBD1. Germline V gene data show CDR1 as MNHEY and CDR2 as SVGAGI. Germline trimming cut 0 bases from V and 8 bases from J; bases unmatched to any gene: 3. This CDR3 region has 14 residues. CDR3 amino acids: CASSYSTGGLGYTF. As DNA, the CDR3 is TGTGCCAGCAGTTACTCGACAGGGGGCTTAGGCTACACCTTC.

The CDR3 DNA sequence: TGCAGTGCTAGAGCATTTGTGGGCGGCCGCAATCAGCCCCAGCATTTT. Translated, it gives CSARAFVGGRNQPQHF. The chain recombines TRBV20-1 with TRBJ1-5, with no clear D. Trimming shortened V by 1 base and J by 2 bases, and 15 bases separated the two germline ends. Per germline, CDR1 DFQATT and CDR2 SNEGSKA (reference sequence). The CDR3 contains 16 residues.

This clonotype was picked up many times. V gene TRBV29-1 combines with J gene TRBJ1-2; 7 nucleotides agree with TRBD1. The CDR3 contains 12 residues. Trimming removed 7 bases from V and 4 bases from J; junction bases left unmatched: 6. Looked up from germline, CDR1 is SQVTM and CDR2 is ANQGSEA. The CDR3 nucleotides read TGCAGCGCCGGGGACAGTGGCTATGGCTACACCTTC. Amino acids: CSAGDSGYGYTF.

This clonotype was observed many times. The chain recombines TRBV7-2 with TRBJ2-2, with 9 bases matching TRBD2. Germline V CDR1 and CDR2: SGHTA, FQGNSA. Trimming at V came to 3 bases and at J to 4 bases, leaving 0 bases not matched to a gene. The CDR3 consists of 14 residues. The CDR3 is CASSFSGGTGELFF. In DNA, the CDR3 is TGTGCCAGCAGCTTTAGCGGGGGCACCGGGGAGCTGTTTTTT.

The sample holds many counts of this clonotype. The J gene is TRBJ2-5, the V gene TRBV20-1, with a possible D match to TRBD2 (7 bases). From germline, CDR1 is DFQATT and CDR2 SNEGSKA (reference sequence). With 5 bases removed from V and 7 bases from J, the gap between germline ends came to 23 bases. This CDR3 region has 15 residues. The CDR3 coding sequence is TGCAGTGCTGGGCGTGGGGGGGCCACGTTCGGGACCCAGTACTTC. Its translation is CSAGRGGATFGTQYF.

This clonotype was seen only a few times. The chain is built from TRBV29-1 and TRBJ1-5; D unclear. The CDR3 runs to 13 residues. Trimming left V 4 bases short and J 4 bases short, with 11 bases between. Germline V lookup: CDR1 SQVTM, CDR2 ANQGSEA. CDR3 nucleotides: TGCAGCGTTGTCGAGGTACCGAATCAGCCCCAGCATTTT. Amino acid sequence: CSVVEVPNQPQHF. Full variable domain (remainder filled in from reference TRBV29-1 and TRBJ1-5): SAVISQKPSRDICQRGTSLTIQCQVDSQVTMMFWYRQQPGQSLTLIATANQGSEATYESGFVIDKFPISRPNLTFSTLTVSNMSPEDSSIYLCSVVEVPNQPQHFGDGTRLSIL.

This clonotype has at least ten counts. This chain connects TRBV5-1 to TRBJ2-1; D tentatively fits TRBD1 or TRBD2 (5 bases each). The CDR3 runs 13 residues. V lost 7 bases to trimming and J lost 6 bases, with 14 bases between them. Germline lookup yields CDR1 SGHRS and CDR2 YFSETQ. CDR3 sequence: CASRSGTGNEQFF. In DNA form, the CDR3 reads TGCGCCAGCCGCTCCGGGACGGGCAATGAGCAGTTCTTC.

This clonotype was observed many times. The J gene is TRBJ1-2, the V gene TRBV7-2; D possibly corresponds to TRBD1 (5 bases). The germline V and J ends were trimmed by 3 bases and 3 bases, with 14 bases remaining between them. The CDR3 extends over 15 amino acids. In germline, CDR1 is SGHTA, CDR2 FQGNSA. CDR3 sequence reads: CASSFKQAMYYGYTF. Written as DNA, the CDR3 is TGTGCCAGCAGCTTTAAACAGGCGATGTACTATGGCTACACCTTC.

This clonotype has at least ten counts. The CDR3 protein is CASSFREGNSPLHF. For the CDR3, the DNA is TGTGCCAGCAGTTTTAGGGAGGGAAATTCACCCCTCCACTTT. The chain links TRBV12-3 or TRBV12-4 to TRBJ1-6; D remains ambiguous. Trimming pared 3 bases from V and 7 bases from J, leaving 10 bases between. CDR3 length: 14 amino acids.

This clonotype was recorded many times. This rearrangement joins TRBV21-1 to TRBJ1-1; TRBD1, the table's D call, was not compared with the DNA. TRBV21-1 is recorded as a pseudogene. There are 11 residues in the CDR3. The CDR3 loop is CARIRGDEAFF. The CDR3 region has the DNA TGTGCCAGGATCCGAGGGGACGAAGCTTTCTTT.

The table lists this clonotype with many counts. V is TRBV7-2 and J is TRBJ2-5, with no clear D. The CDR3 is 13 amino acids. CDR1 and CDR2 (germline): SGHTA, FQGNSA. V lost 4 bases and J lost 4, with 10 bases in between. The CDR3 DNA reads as TGTGCCAGCAGCTCGGACGTTAGAGAGACCCAGTACTTC. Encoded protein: CASSSDVRETQYF. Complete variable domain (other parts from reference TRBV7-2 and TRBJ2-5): GAGVSQSPSNKVTEKGKDVELRCDPISGHTALYWYRQSLGQGLEFLIYFQGNSAPDKSGLPSDRFSAERTGGSVSTLTIQRTQQEDSAVYLCASSSDVRETQYFGPGTRLLVL.